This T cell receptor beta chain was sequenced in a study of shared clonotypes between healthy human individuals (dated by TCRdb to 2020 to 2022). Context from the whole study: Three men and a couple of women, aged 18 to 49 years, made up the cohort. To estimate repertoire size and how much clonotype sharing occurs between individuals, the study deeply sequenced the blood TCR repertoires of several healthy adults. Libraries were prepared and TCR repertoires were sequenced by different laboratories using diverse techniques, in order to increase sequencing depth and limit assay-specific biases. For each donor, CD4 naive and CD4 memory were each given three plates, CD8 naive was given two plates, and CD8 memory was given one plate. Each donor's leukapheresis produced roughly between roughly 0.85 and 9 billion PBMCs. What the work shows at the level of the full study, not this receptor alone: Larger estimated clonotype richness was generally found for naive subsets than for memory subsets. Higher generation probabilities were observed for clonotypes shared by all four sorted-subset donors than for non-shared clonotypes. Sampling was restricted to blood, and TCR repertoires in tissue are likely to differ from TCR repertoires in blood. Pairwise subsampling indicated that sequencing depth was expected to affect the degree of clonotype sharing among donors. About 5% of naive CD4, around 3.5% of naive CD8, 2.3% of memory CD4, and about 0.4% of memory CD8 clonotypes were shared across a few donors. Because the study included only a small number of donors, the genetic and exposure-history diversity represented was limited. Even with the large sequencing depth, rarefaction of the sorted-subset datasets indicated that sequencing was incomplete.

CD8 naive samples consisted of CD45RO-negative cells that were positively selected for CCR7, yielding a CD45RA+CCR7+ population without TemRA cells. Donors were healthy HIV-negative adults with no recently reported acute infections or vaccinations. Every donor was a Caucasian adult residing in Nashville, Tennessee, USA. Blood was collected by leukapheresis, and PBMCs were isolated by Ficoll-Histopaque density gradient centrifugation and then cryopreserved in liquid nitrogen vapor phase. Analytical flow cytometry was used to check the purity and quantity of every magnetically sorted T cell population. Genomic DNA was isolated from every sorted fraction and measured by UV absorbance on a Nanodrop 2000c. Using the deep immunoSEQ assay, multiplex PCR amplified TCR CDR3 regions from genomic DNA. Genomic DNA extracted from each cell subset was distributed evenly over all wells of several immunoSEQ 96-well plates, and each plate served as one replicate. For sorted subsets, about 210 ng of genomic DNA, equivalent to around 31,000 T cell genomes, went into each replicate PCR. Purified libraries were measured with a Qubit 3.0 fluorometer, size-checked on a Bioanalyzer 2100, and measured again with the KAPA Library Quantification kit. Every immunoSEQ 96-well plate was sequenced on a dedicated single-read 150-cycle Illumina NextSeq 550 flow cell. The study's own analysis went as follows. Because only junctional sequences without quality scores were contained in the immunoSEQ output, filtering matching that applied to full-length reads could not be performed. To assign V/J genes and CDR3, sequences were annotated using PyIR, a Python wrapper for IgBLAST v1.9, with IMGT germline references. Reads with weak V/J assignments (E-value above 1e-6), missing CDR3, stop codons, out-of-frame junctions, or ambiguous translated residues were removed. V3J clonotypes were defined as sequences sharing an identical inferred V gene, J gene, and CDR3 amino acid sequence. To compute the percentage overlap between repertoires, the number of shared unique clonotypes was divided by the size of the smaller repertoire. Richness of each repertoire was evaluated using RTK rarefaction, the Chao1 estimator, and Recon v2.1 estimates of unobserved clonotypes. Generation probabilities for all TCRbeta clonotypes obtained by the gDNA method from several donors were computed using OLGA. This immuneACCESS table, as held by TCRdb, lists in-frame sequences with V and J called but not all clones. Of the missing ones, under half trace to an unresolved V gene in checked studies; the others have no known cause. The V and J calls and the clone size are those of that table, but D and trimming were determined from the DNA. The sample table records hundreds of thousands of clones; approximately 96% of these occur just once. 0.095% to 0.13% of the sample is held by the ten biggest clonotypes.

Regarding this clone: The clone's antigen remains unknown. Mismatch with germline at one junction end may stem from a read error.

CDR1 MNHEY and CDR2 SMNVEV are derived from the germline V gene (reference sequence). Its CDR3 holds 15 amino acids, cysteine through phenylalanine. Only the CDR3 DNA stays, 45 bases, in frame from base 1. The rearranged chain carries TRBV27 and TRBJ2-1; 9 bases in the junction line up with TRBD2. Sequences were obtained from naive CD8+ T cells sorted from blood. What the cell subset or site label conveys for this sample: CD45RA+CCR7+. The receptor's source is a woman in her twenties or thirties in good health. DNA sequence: TGTGCCACCAGTGGGGCTAGCGGGACCTACAATGAGCAGTTCTTC. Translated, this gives CATSGASGTYNEQFF.